Shown below are 30 T cell receptor beta chains from a single sample sequenced in a study of T cell responses to AZD1222 COVID-19 vaccine. The repertoire was sequenced with immunoSEQ multiplex PCR; TCRdb's copy has only in-frame clones and lacks some. The repertoire consists of about 130,000 clones, with roughly 85% occurring once and the leading ten covering around 4.4%. The sample here was peripheral blood, taken 28 days after the second AZD1222 dose. All receptors come from an adult who received the AZD1222 COVID-19 vaccine.

Only a few counts were recorded for this clone. The V call is TRBV9, the J call TRBJ1-2; D unresolved. The germline gives CDR1 SGDLS, CDR2 YYNGEE. The CDR3 consists of 13 residues. The V end was cut by 3 bases, the J end by 2 bases, with 8 bases between. The CDR3 sequence: CASSGVLNYGYTF. CDR3 nucleotides: TGTGCCAGCAGCGGAGTTCTAAACTATGGCTACACCTTC.

The V gene is TRBV4-1, the J gene TRBJ2-5; 10 nucleotides agree with TRBD2. The V gene end was trimmed by 2 bases and the J gene end by 4 bases; junction bases not matched to a gene: 7. This CDR3 is built from 16 residues. CDR1 and CDR2 from the germline V gene are MGHRA and YSYEKL. The DNA for the CDR3 is TGCGCCAGCAGCCAAACCGCGGGACTAGCGAGAGAGACCCAGTACTTC. Translated, it gives CASSQTAGLARETQYF.

The rearrangement uses TRBV6-5 and TRBJ1-2, with D maybe TRBD1 (5 bases). The CDR3 runs to 12 residues. V was shortened by 6 bases and J by 8 bases, with 13 bases between the two germline ends. CDR1 and CDR2 from the germline V gene are MNHEY and SVGAGI. The CDR3 region is CASSRVGEGYTF. Written as DNA, the CDR3 is TGTGCCAGCAGCCGAGTGGGGGAAGGCTACACCTTC.

The genes are TRBV3-1 (or the pseudogene TRBV3-2) and TRBJ1-2; TRBD1 is a possible D gene (5 bases). The CDR3 is 15 residues long. The V end was cut by 0 bases, the J end by 4 bases, with 12 bases between. The germline V gene has CDR1 LGHDT and CDR2 YNNKEL (reference sequence). The DNA for the CDR3 is TGTGCCAGCAGCCAAGATCACGCCAGGGCCTATGGCTACACCTTC. Protein: CASSQDHARAYGYTF.

This chain joins TRBV6-5 and TRBJ1-5; D is perhaps TRBD1 (6 bases). The V end was cut by 6 bases, the J end by 1 base, with 10 bases between. Germline CDR1 reads MNHEY; CDR2 reads SVGAGI. This CDR3 comprises 14 residues. The CDR3 here is CASSTDRSNQPQHF. The CDR3 DNA sequence: TGTGCCAGCAGCACCGACAGGAGCAATCAGCCCCAGCATTTT.

This chain joins TRBV3-1 (or the pseudogene TRBV3-2) and TRBJ2-3, with TRBD2 matching over 7 bases. Trimming at V came to 4 bases and at J to 0 bases, leaving 7 bases not matched to a gene. CDR3 length: 16 amino acids. Germline CDR1 is LGHDT and CDR2 is YNNKEL (reference sequence). The CDR3 reads CASSPRGRGSTDTQYF. CDR3 nucleotides: TGTGCCAGCAGCCCCCGCGGGCGGGGGAGCACAGATACGCAGTATTTT.

This chain uses TRBV30 with TRBJ1-2; no clear D gene. The germline CDR1 and CDR2 sequences are GTSNPN and SVGIG (reference sequence). CDR3 size: 14 residues. Deletions cut 2 bases from V and 0 bases from J, with 10 bases between. The CDR3 region is CAWSKQAPNYGYTF. The CDR3 bases are TGTGCCTGGAGTAAGCAGGCGCCTAACTATGGCTACACCTTC.

J is TRBJ2-5 and V is TRBV7-2; D is unresolved. The CDR3 runs to 14 residues. V lost 5 bases to trimming and J lost 2 bases, with 12 bases between them. The germline V gene has CDR1 SGHTA and CDR2 FQGNSA. CDR3 coding DNA: TGTGCCAGCAGCCCAATGGGCCTGCAAGAGACCCAGTACTTC. It is translated as CASSPMGLQETQYF.

This chain connects TRBV7-9 to TRBJ2-2; D is unclear. This CDR3 spans 15 amino acids. Germline V gene lookup returns CDR1 SEHNR and CDR2 FQNEAQ (reference sequence). Trimming left V 5 bases short and J 0 bases short, with 10 bases between. In DNA, the CDR3 is TGTGCCAGCAGCCCAAACGCAGCGAACACCGGGGAGCTGTTTTTT. This sequence encodes CASSPNAANTGELFF.

The rearrangement uses TRBV4-3 and TRBJ1-6; TRBD1 agrees at 8 bases. The CDR3 extends over 15 amino acids. Unmatched junction bases numbered 5, after V lost 0 bases and J lost 10 bases. Per germline, CDR1 LGHNA and CDR2 YSLEER. The CDR3 DNA reads TGCGCCAGCAGCCAAGATCCTGGACAGGGCTCACCCCTCCACTTT. It is translated as CASSQDPGQGSPLHF.

Regarding this clone: Within the sample, other DNA sequences also encode this same CDR3. The chain has TRBV7-2 and TRBJ2-7; D unclear. The CDR3 has 12 residues. The germline gives CDR1 SGHTA, CDR2 FQGNSA. Trimming shortened V by 5 bases and J by 0 bases, and 5 bases separated the two germline ends. In nucleotides, the CDR3 is TGTGCCAGCAGCCCAAGCTCCTACGAGCAGTACTTC. It is translated as CASSPSSYEQYF.

The chain links TRBV19 to TRBJ2-7; 11 positions agree with TRBD1. Germline V CDR1 and CDR2: LNHDA, SQIVND (reference sequence). The CDR3 sequence is 16 residues long. With 6 bases clipped from V and 3 bases from J, the junction kept 10 bases outside the gene matches. CDR3 loop: CASSRQGQGVNYEQYF. The CDR3 DNA reads as TGTGCCAGTAGCCGGCAGGGACAGGGGGTTAACTACGAGCAGTACTTC.

The chain links TRBV9 to TRBJ2-7; 10 bases line up with TRBD2. V was pared by 4 bases and J by 5 bases, with 3 bases of the junction left unmatched. The length of the CDR3 is 13 residues. Germline CDR1 reads SGDLS; CDR2 reads YYNGEE. The CDR3, as DNA: TGTGCCAGCAGCCCTAGCGGGGGTAACGAGCAGTACTTC. Its protein is CASSPSGGNEQYF.

The chain combines TRBV9 with TRBJ1-1, with D maybe TRBD1 (5 bases). V lost 0 bases and J lost 5, with 14 bases in between. Germline assignment: CDR1 SGDLS and CDR2 YYNGEE. The CDR3 has 15 amino acids. The CDR3 nucleotides are TGTGCCAGCAGCGTAGATGTCAGGGAGAGTACTGAAGCTTTCTTT. Translation: CASSVDVRESTEAFF.

The chain employs TRBV28 and TRBJ1-5; D is unresolved. Trimming removed 9 bases from V and 0 bases from J, with 24 bases in between. Germline CDR1 reads MDHEN; CDR2 reads SYDVKM. This CDR3 is built from 18 residues. The CDR3 DNA sequence: TGTGCCAGTTTCCGCCCTCCGGGAGGGAGGGATAGCAATCAGCCCCAGCATTTT. Translation: CASFRPPGGRDSNQPQHF.

The rearrangement uses TRBV2 and TRBJ1-3; D is ambiguous. CDR1 is SNHLY, CDR2 FYNNEI, per germline. The V gene lost 6 bases and the J gene lost 4 bases, with 22 bases spanning the gap. The CDR3 totals 17 residues. The CDR3 protein is CASSESFLIPPGNTIYF. CDR3 bases: TGTGCCAGCAGCGAATCCTTTTTGATACCGCCGGGAAACACCATATATTTT.

This chain links TRBV29-1 with TRBJ2-7, with D perhaps TRBD1 or TRBD2 (5 bases each). The V gene's germline CDR1 is SQVTM and CDR2 ANQGSEA. The CDR3 is 12 amino acids. Trimming stripped 6 bases from V and 4 bases from J, with 13 bases between. CDR3 residues: CSVGRDAYEQYF. The CDR3 nucleotides read TGCAGCGTAGGACGGGACGCATACGAGCAGTACTTC.

This chain links TRBV7-3 with TRBJ1-6; TRBD1 might be the D (6 bases). The CDR3 runs 15 residues. V shed 4 bases and J shed 8 bases, with 15 bases lying between them. Germline V gene lookup returns CDR1 SGHTA and CDR2 FQGTGA. Written as DNA, the CDR3 is TGTGCCAGCAGCTCCCAGGGGTTGGCTGATTCACCCCTCCACTTT. As protein: CASSSQGLADSPLHF.

This clone was counted between two and nine times. The chain links TRBV4-3 to TRBJ1-2; 8 nucleotides match TRBD1. Germline loops: CDR1 LGHNA, CDR2 YSLEER. There are 14 residues in the CDR3. V lost 5 bases, J lost 3 bases, and 5 bases stayed unmatched. The CDR3 DNA follows: TGCGCCAGCAGCTACGGACAGGGCGACTATGGCTACACCTTC. Its protein is CASSYGQGDYGYTF.

This chain joins TRBV4-1 and TRBJ2-1; D perhaps matches TRBD2 (5 bases). The germline CDR1 and CDR2 sequences are MGHRA and YSYEKL. The CDR3 has 18 amino acids. V was pared by 4 bases and J by 8 bases, with 27 bases between. The CDR3 coding sequence is TGCGCCAGCAGCCCCCGTAGGCCCGGCAGGACCCGTAGCGATGAGCAGTTCTTC. Translated, it gives CASSPRRPGRTRSDEQFF.

This chain connects TRBV19 to TRBJ2-7, with 11 bases identical to TRBD1. The trim removed 6 bases at V and 6 bases at J, leaving 4 bases unmatched. The CDR3 covers 13 residues. Germline CDR1 reads LNHDA; CDR2 reads SQIVND (reference sequence). The CDR3 nucleotides read TGTGCCAGTAGCACGGACAGGGGGCGCGAGCAGTACTTC. It specifies CASSTDRGREQYF.

The chain uses TRBV7-6 and TRBJ1-4, with D maybe TRBD1 (5 bases). Germline CDR1 SGHVS, CDR2 FNYEAQ. The CDR3 has 15 amino acids. The germline V and J ends were trimmed by 6 bases and 6 bases, with 17 bases remaining between them. DNA for the CDR3: TGTGCCAGCAGTCTCGGGGCCCTGGGGGATGAAAAACTGTTTTTT. This translates into CASSLGALGDEKLFF.

V usage is TRBV28 and J usage is TRBJ1-1, with a tentative D call TRBD1 (5 bases). Germline V lookup: CDR1 MDHEN, CDR2 SYDVKM. The length of the CDR3 is 15 residues. Trimming took off 5 bases at V and 3 bases at J, with 16 bases between the two ends. The CDR3 bases are TGTGCCAGCAGTGCCAGGGTCGGGTGGGACACTGAAGCTTTCTTT. This codes for CASSARVGWDTEAFF.

V gene TRBV9 combines with J gene TRBJ1-2; the D gene is possibly TRBD1 (6 bases). In germline, CDR1 is SGDLS, CDR2 YYNGEE. The CDR3 is 15 residues long. Trimming cost V 2 bases and J 4 bases, with 15 bases left between them. The CDR3 here is CASSVTGLSTYGYTF. The CDR3 bases are TGTGCCAGCAGCGTTACAGGGCTTTCCACCTATGGCTACACCTTC.

About this clone: Its ends do not fully match the called genes, so a read error is possible. The J gene is TRBJ2-2, the V gene TRBV10-3; weak D call: TRBD1 (6 bases). This CDR3 is built from 14 residues. Looked up from germline, CDR1 is ENHRY and CDR2 is SYGVKD. In DNA form, the CDR3 reads TGTGCCATCAGTGAGTCGACAGGTACCGTGGAGCTGTTTTTT. Amino acid sequence: CAISESTGTVELFF.

This chain joins TRBV5-1 and TRBJ2-7; no clear D gene. CDR3 length: 13 residues. Germline values: CDR1 SGHRS, CDR2 YFSETQ. With 6 bases removed from V and 1 base from J, the gap between germline ends came to 11 bases. Written as DNA, the CDR3 is TGCGCCAGCAACCGCCAAGGGTCCTACGAGCAGTACTTC. Amino acid sequence: CASNRQGSYEQYF.

The rearrangement uses TRBV18 and TRBJ1-5; perhaps TRBD1 as D (5 bases). The CDR3 length is 16 residues. V was cut by 0 bases and J by 0 bases, with 9 bases left in between. CDR1 is KGHSH, CDR2 LQKENI, per germline. The CDR3 sequence: CASSPPAGLSNQPQHF. CDR3 coding DNA: TGTGCCAGCTCACCACCCGCAGGGCTTAGCAATCAGCCCCAGCATTTT.

This clone showed up just a few times. The V gene is TRBV12-3 or TRBV12-4, the J gene TRBJ1-2; 9 nucleotides align to TRBD1. This CDR3 has 13 amino acids. V shed 6 bases, J shed 4 bases, and the junction held 3 bases outside the gene matches. CDR3 protein: CASRRTGAYGYTF. DNA for the CDR3: TGTGCCAGCAGACGGACAGGGGCCTATGGCTACACCTTC.

This clone was seen a handful of times. The chain is built from TRBV7-2 and TRBJ2-2; the D call may be TRBD1 or TRBD2 (7 bases each). Trimming shortened V by 5 bases and J by 2 bases, and 15 bases separated the two germline ends. Germline-derived CDR1 and CDR2 are SGHTA and FQGNSA. The CDR3 loop spans 16 amino acids. CDR3 sequence reads: CASSRQGGGNTGELFF. CDR3 nucleotide sequence: TGTGCCAGCAGCCGCCAGGGGGGGGGCAACACCGGGGAGCTGTTTTTT.

This clone occurred a few times. The V gene is TRBV5-1, the J gene TRBJ2-2; 9 bases agree with TRBD2. Germline lookup yields CDR1 SGHRS and CDR2 YFSETQ. The CDR3 covers 17 residues. The ends lost 0 bases at V and 0 bases at J; junction bases unmatched: 3. The CDR3 region is CASSLGSSGANTGELFF. CDR3 in DNA: TGCGCCAGCAGCTTGGGTTCTAGCGGGGCGAACACCGGGGAGCTGTTTTTT.